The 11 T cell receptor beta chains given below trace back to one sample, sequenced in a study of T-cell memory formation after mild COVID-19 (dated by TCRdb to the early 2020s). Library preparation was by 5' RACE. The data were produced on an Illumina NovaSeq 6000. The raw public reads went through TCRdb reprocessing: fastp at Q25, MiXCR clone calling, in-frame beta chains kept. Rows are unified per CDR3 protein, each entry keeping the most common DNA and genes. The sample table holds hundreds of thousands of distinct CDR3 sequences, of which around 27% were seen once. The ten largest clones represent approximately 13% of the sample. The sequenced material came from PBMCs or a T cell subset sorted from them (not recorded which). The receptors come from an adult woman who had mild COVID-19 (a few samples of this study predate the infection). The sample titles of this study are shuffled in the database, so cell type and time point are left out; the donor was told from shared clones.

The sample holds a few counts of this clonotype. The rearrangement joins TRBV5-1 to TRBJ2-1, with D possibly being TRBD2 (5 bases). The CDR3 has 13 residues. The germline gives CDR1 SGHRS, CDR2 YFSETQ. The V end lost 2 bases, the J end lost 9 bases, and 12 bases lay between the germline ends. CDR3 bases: TGCGCCAGCAGCTTTGGGGTGGGAGCTGAGCAGTTCTTC. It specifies CASSFGVGAEQFF.

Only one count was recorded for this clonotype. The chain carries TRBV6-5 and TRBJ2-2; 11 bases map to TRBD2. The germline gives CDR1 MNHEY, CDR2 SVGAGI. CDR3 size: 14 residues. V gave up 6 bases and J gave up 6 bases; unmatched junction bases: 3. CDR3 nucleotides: TGTGCCAGCAGGCCGGGACTAGCGGCCGGGGAGCTGTTTTTT. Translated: CASRPGLAAGELFF.

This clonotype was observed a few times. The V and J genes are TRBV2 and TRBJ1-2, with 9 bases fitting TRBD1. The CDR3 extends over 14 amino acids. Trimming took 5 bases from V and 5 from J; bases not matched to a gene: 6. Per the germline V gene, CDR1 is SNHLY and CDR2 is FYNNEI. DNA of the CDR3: TGTGCCAGCAGTCAACAGGGGGCGGAGTATGGCTACACCTTC. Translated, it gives CASSQQGAEYGYTF.

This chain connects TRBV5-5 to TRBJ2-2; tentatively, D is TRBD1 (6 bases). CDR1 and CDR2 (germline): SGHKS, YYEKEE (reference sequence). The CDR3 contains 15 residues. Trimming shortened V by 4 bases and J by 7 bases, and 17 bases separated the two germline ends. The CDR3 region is CASSAPDRSVGELFF. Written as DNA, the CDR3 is TGTGCCAGCAGCGCCCCCGACAGGTCCGTCGGGGAGCTGTTTTTT.

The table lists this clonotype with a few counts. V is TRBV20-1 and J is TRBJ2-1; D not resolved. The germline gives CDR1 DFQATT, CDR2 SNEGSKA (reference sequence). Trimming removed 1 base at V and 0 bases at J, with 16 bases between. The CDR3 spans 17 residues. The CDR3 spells CSARVTASIGSYNEQFF. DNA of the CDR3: TGCAGTGCTAGAGTTACCGCGAGTATTGGCTCCTACAATGAGCAGTTCTTC.

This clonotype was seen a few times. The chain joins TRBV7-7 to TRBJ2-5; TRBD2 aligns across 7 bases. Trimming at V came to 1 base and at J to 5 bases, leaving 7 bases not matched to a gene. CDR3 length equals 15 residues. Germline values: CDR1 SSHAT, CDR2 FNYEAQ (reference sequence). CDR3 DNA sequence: TGTGCCAGCAGCTTAGGAGCGGCCGGGGGGGAGACCCAGTACTTC. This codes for CASSLGAAGGETQYF.

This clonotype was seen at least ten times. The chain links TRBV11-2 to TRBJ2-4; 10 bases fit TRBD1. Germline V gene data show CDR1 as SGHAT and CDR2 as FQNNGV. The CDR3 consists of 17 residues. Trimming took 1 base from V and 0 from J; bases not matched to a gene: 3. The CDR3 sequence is CASSLGQGALAKNIQYF. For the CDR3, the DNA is TGTGCCAGCAGCTTAGGACAGGGGGCTCTAGCCAAAAACATTCAGTACTTC.

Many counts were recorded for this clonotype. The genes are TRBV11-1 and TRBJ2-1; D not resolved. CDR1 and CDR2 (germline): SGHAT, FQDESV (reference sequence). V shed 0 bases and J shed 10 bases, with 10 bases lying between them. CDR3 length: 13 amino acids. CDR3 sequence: CASSLAALGEQFF. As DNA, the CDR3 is TGTGCCAGCAGCTTAGCGGCGCTCGGCGAGCAGTTCTTC.

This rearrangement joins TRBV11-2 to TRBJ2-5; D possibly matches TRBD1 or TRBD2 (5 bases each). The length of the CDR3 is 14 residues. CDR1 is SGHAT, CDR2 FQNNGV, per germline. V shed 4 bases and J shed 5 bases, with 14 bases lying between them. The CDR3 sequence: CASSSGPRGETQYF. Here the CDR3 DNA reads TGTGCCAGCAGCTCGGGACCCCGGGGTGAGACCCAGTACTTC.

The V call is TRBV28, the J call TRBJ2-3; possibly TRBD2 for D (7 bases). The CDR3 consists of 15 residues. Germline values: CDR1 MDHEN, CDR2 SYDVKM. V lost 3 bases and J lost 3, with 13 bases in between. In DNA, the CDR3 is TGTGCCAGCAGTTTGTTGGGGAGGGGGACAGATACGCAGTATTTT. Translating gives CASSLLGRGTDTQYF.

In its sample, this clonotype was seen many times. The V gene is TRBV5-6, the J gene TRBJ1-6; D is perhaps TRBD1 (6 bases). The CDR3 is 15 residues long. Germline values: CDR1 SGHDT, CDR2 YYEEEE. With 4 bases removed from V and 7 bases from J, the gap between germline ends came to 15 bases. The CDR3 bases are TGTGCCAGCAGCCCCCGGGGGCGATCAAATTCACCCCTCCACTTT. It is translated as CASSPRGRSNSPLHF.